Below, 29 T cell receptor beta chains from the same sample are listed, as sequenced in a study of T-cell reconstitution after alpha-beta-depleted transplantation in children. General study findings and limits: Newly produced T cells mostly provided counts and TCRbeta diversity after one year, as hyperexpanded clones declined.

Unique molecular identifiers featured in how the TCRbeta library was prepared. From the PCR reads, TCRdb called clonotypes with MiXCR, one entry per CDR3 protein. The repertoire has about 300,000 distinct CDR3 sequences, just over 7.5% of them found once; the top ten carry about 8.2%. Their antigen targets remain unknown. The sample in question was peripheral blood, obtained 360 days after TCRalphabeta/CD19-depleted stem cell transplant. These receptors were taken from a female patient aged 2-9 years who had a stem cell transplant for Fanconi anemia, so the T cells may come from the graft donor.

This chain links TRBV5-1 with TRBJ1-5; a possible D gene is TRBD1 (6 bases). The CDR3 contains 15 residues. CDR1 is SGHRS and CDR2 is YFSETQ in the germline V gene. V gave up 1 base and J gave up 1 base, with 9 bases separating them. CDR3 nucleotides: TGCGCCAGCAGCTTGTGGGGGGCCAGCAATCAGCCCCAGCATTTT. It encodes CASSLWGASNQPQHF.

This clonotype has more than one count but fewer than ten. The J gene is TRBJ2-7, the V gene TRBV10-3; 10 nucleotides match TRBD2. Trimming at V came to 5 bases and at J to 3 bases, leaving 7 bases not matched to a gene. Germline values: CDR1 ENHRY, CDR2 SYGVKD. The CDR3 has 15 residues. The CDR3 DNA reads as TGTGCCATCAGTCGACTAGCGGGCCTTATCTACGAGCAGTACGTC. This sequence encodes CAISRLAGLIYEQYV.

The J gene is TRBJ2-1, the V gene TRBV28; TRBD2 aligns across 11 bases. Trimming took 6 bases from V and 8 from J; bases not matched to a gene: 9. This CDR3 is built from 15 residues. Germline CDR1 reads MDHEN; CDR2 reads SYDVKM. For the CDR3, the DNA is TGTGCCAGCAGGATAGCGGGAGGGCCGGTAGATGAGCAGTTCTTC. Translation gives CASRIAGGPVDEQFF.

This clonotype was recorded a few times. J is TRBJ2-5 and V is TRBV28; D may be TRBD2 (6 bases). CDR1 and CDR2 (germline): MDHEN, SYDVKM. Trimming cost V 6 bases and J 5 bases, with 16 bases left between them. The CDR3 loop spans 14 amino acids. The DNA for the CDR3 is TGTGCCAGCAGGCTGGGGGAGGTCGGCGAGACCCAGTACTTC. It translates to CASRLGEVGETQYF.

This clonotype appeared many times. The V and J genes are TRBV7-2 and TRBJ2-7, with TRBD2 identical over 10 bases. The CDR3 covers 14 residues. The ends lost 5 bases at V and 2 bases at J; junction bases unmatched: 3. CDR1 is SGHTA, CDR2 FQGNSA, per germline. The CDR3 bases are TGTGCCAGCAGCCGACTAGCGGGCGCCTACGAGCAGTACTTC. Translated: CASSRLAGAYEQYF.

This clonotype was seen many times. The chain recombines TRBV6-5 with TRBJ1-6; D not resolved. Germline V lookup: CDR1 MNHEY, CDR2 SVGAGI. The CDR3 has 17 residues. Deletions cut 0 bases from V and 0 bases from J, with 9 bases between. The CDR3 DNA is TGTGCCAGCAGTTACTCACCCCCCAGCTCCTATAATTCACCCCTCCACTTT. It is translated as CASSYSPPSSYNSPLHF.

This clonotype occurred many times. The CDR3 is CASSSTGTGRTEQFF. The DNA of the CDR3 is TGTGCCAGCAGCTCTACCGGGACAGGGAGAACTGAGCAGTTCTTC. The V call is TRBV7-2, the J call TRBJ2-1; TRBD1 matches 9 bases. Trimming cost V 4 bases and J 9 bases; bases outside gene matches: 10. This CDR3 region has 15 residues. Per the germline V gene, CDR1 is SGHTA and CDR2 is FQGNSA.

This clonotype showed up just a few times. The chain couples TRBV15 to TRBJ1-1; 8 positions match TRBD1. CDR3 length equals 14 residues. Germline V lookup: CDR1 LNHNV, CDR2 YYDKDF (reference sequence). The V gene end was trimmed by 1 base and the J gene end by 6 bases; junction bases not matched to a gene: 4. This chain's CDR3 is CATSRGLTGAEAFF. DNA of the CDR3: TGTGCCACCAGCAGAGGACTGACAGGGGCTGAAGCTTTCTTT.

The chain uses TRBV3-1 and TRBJ2-3, with D unresolved. Germline V gene data show CDR1 as LGHDT and CDR2 as YNNKEL (reference sequence). Trimming removed 4 bases at V and 6 bases at J, with 11 bases between. This CDR3 has 13 amino acids. This chain's CDR3 is CASSPFLSDTQYF. In DNA, the CDR3 is TGTGCCAGCAGCCCTTTTTTATCCGATACGCAGTATTTT.

The sample holds a few counts of this clonotype. CDR3 nucleotides: TGTGCCAGCACCGAACCCGGACAGGGTCAGGTTCCCACTGAAGCTTTCTTT. Encoded protein: CASTEPGQGQVPTEAFF. The chain links TRBV11-2 to TRBJ1-1; 8 nucleotides align to TRBD1. The junction had 17 bases not matched to a gene; V was cut back by 7 bases and J by 4 bases. The germline V gene encodes CDR1 SGHAT and CDR2 FQNNGV. The CDR3 is 17 residues long.

This clonotype was recorded a few times. The chain has TRBV9 and TRBJ2-1; TRBD2 matches 12 bases. This CDR3 comprises 18 residues. CDR1 and CDR2 from the germline V gene are SGDLS and YYNGEE. V shed 4 bases and J 0 bases; nucleotides not matched to a gene: 8. This CDR3 is CASSPRLAGDYSYNEQFF. Here the CDR3 DNA reads TGTGCCAGCAGCCCGCGACTAGCGGGGGACTACTCCTACAATGAGCAGTTCTTC.

This clonotype was counted between two and nine times. The rearrangement joins TRBV27 to TRBJ2-5, with TRBD2 matching over 10 bases. V dropped 3 bases and J dropped 2; count of bases not matched to a gene: 3. CDR3 length: 15 amino acids. Germline CDR1 reads MNHEY; CDR2 reads SMNVEV (reference sequence). The CDR3 is CASSFGAGGQETQYF. The DNA for the CDR3 is TGTGCCAGCAGTTTCGGAGCGGGGGGGCAAGAGACCCAGTACTTC.

The chain couples TRBV2 to TRBJ1-1; weak D call: TRBD1 (5 bases). Germline CDR1 is SNHLY and CDR2 is FYNNEI. The CDR3 covers 14 residues. Trimming removed 7 bases from V and 2 bases from J, with 14 bases in between. This chain's CDR3 is CASTRVGGNTEAFF. The CDR3 DNA is TGTGCCAGCACGAGGGTCGGGGGAAACACTGAAGCTTTCTTT.

This clonotype was seen at least ten times. The chain recombines TRBV5-1 with TRBJ2-1, with 8 bases identical to TRBD2. This CDR3 has 15 residues. Germline V gene lookup returns CDR1 SGHRS and CDR2 YFSETQ. Losses at the gene ends were 2 bases for V and 5 bases for J; bases not matched to a gene: 6. This CDR3 reads CASSFLAGSNNEQFF. The CDR3, as DNA: TGCGCCAGCAGCTTCCTAGCGGGTAGTAACAATGAGCAGTTCTTC.

The rearrangement uses TRBV4-2 and TRBJ1-5; TRBD1 is a possible D gene (5 bases). This CDR3 has 19 amino acids. V was pared by 4 bases and J by 4 bases, with 26 bases between. From germline, CDR1 is LGHNA and CDR2 YNFKEQ. The CDR3 nucleotides are TGTGCCAGCAGCCGGACCCTCAAGGGGTCCAGGGAAGGGAATCAGCCCCAGCATTTT. It yields the protein CASSRTLKGSREGNQPQHF.

This clonotype was observed at least ten times. The chain uses TRBV12-3 or TRBV12-4 and TRBJ1-4; D is uncertain. The CDR3 consists of 13 residues. The V end was cut by 6 bases, the J end by 7 bases, with 12 bases between. The CDR3 sequence: CASSPGGSEKLFF. DNA of the CDR3: TGTGCCAGCAGCCCCGGAGGGAGTGAAAAACTGTTTTTT.

This clonotype was seen repeatedly, ten times or more. The V gene is TRBV28, the J gene TRBJ1-5; no clear D gene. The CDR3 extends over 16 amino acids. Deletions cut 1 base from V and 0 bases from J, with 10 bases between. Germline-derived CDR1 and CDR2 are MDHEN and SYDVKM. Here the CDR3 reads CASSLLAGDSNQPQHF. In DNA, the CDR3 is TGTGCCAGCAGTTTATTGGCAGGAGATAGCAATCAGCCCCAGCATTTT.

The sample holds many counts of this clonotype. The CDR3 protein is CASSPSGVSTDTQYF. Here the CDR3 DNA reads TGTGCCAGCAGCCCTAGCGGGGTTAGCACAGATACGCAGTATTTT. The chain uses TRBV7-9 and TRBJ2-3, with 9 nucleotides matching TRBD2. The germline CDR1 and CDR2 sequences are SEHNR and FQNEAQ (reference sequence). The CDR3 is made up of 15 amino acids. The V segment lost 5 bases and the J segment 0 bases; nucleotides outside the gene matches: 3.

This clonotype was counted many times. This rearrangement joins TRBV29-1 to TRBJ2-1, with D hard to call. V dropped 4 bases and J dropped 7 bases, with 14 bases sitting between them. Per germline, CDR1 SQVTM and CDR2 ANQGSEA. This CDR3 spans 13 amino acids. CDR3 bases: TGCAGCGTTGTAATAGTCCTGAAGAATGAGCAGTTCTTC. Amino acid sequence: CSVVIVLKNEQFF.

The chain joins TRBV7-6 to TRBJ2-1, with 8 bases identical to TRBD2. Germline-derived CDR1 and CDR2 are SGHVS and FNYEAQ. The CDR3 has 18 amino acids. J gave up 7 bases and V 5 bases, and 19 bases lay outside the gene matches. The DNA for the CDR3 is TGTGCCAGCAGCCCAATTCGGTTCGGGAGCGGGAGAAGTAATGAGCAGTTCTTC. Translated: CASSPIRFGSGRSNEQFF. The full variable domain, with the rest looked up from reference TRBV7-6 and TRBJ2-1, is GAGVSQSPRYKVTKRGQDVALRCDPISGHVSLYWYRQALGQGPEFLTYFNYEAQQDKSGLPNDRFSAERPEGSISTLTIQRTEQRDSAMYRCASSPIRFGSGRSNEQFFGPGTRLTVL.

Ten or more counts support this clonotype. The chain employs TRBV29-1 and TRBJ2-2, with 9 bases matching TRBD1. The CDR3 length is 14 residues. Germline lookup yields CDR1 SQVTM and CDR2 ANQGSEA. V lost 7 bases to trimming and J lost 0 bases; unmatched junction nucleotides: 3. The CDR3 spells CSGWTGANTGELFF. In nucleotides, the CDR3 is TGCAGCGGCTGGACAGGGGCGAACACCGGGGAGCTGTTTTTT.

This clonotype was found a few times. The chain links TRBV6-2 or TRBV6-3 to TRBJ1-5; 8 nucleotides agree with TRBD1. This CDR3 comprises 17 residues. Trimming cost V 3 bases and J 2 bases; bases outside gene matches: 9. CDR1 and CDR2 (germline): MNHEY, SVGEGT. CDR3 region: CASSYRRTGFGNQPQHF. The CDR3 nucleotides are TGTGCCAGCAGTTATAGGCGGACAGGGTTTGGCAATCAGCCCCAGCATTTT.

The rearrangement joins TRBV7-9 to TRBJ1-1, with 7 bases that match TRBD1. Germline V gene data show CDR1 as SEHNR and CDR2 as FQNEAQ (reference sequence). The CDR3 contains 14 residues. V lost 2 bases to trimming and J lost 5 bases; unmatched junction nucleotides: 5. CDR3 nucleotide sequence: TGTGCCAGCAGCTTAAGACAGGGAGAAACTGAAGCTTTCTTT. Translated, it gives CASSLRQGETEAFF.

This clonotype was detected many times. The chain employs TRBV28 and TRBJ1-4, with D unclear. Germline V gene sequence: CDR1 MDHEN, CDR2 SYDVKM. This CDR3 has 14 amino acids. The V end lost 3 bases, the J end lost 7 bases, and 12 bases lay between the germline ends. In nucleotides, the CDR3 is TGTGCCAGCAGTTTCCCAAGCAGGAGTGAAAAACTGTTTTTT. It encodes CASSFPSRSEKLFF.

This clonotype was found many times. The V call is TRBV5-1, the J call TRBJ2-2; D call uncertain. The CDR3 is 14 amino acids. CDR1 and CDR2 (germline): SGHRS, YFSETQ. V gave up 5 bases and J gave up 2 bases, with 10 bases separating them. The CDR3 loop reads CASSSKVNTGELFF. DNA of the CDR3: TGCGCCAGCAGTAGCAAAGTAAACACCGGGGAGCTGTTTTTT.

This clonotype has ten or more counts. The CDR3 spells CASSLLDRGGETQYF. The CDR3 DNA follows: TGCGCCAGCAGCTTATTGGACAGGGGAGGGGAGACCCAGTACTTC. The chain combines TRBV5-1 with TRBJ2-5, with 9 bases matching TRBD1. The CDR3 has 15 residues. V was pared by 2 bases and J by 5 bases, with 7 bases of the junction left unmatched. The germline gives CDR1 SGHRS, CDR2 YFSETQ.

This clonotype was counted only a few times. V is TRBV11-2 and J is TRBJ2-1; D ambiguous. The germline CDR1 and CDR2 sequences are SGHAT and FQNNGV. The CDR3 runs 14 residues. Trimming stripped 5 bases from V and 5 bases from J, with 13 bases between. CDR3 nucleotide sequence: TGTGCCAGCAGCCTCTCAGGTGGGCACAATGAGCAGTTCTTC. Its translation: CASSLSGGHNEQFF.

This chain links TRBV4-2 with TRBJ1-5; the D gene is possibly TRBD1 (6 bases). V gave up 0 bases and J gave up 3 bases, with 9 bases separating them. CDR3 length equals 15 residues. In germline, CDR1 is LGHNA, CDR2 YNFKEQ. The DNA for the CDR3 is TGTGCCAGCAGCCAAGAGACAGGATACAATCAGCCCCAGCATTTT. Encoded protein: CASSQETGYNQPQHF.

The genes are TRBV5-1 and TRBJ2-1; 11 positions agree with TRBD2. Trimming removed 1 base from V and 4 bases from J; junction bases left unmatched: 4. This CDR3 has 16 residues. CDR1 and CDR2 from the germline V gene are SGHRS and YFSETQ. The CDR3 DNA reads TGCGCCAGCAGCTTGACTAGCGGGAGCCCTTACAATGAGCAGTTCTTC. Encoded protein: CASSLTSGSPYNEQFF.